Below are 8 T cell receptor beta chains sequenced from a single sample in a study of blood T cells in healthy people across ages. Then a second PCR, running roughly 7 to 11 cycles, was carried out with a sample-barcoded 5' primer and a J-beta primer mix. TCRdb re-derived calls from the 5' RACE reads in MiXCR, one entry per CDR3 protein. Of 550,000 to 750,000 distinct CDR3 sequences in the sample, roughly 21% were seen once. The specimen was blood. All receptors derive from a man aged 65 to 85 in good health.

The chain uses TRBV5-1 and TRBJ1-4; TRBD1 agrees at 7 bases. Germline V gives CDR1 SGHRS, CDR2 YFSETQ. J lost 8 bases, V lost 1 base, and 5 bases had no gene match. CDR3 length: 14 residues. CDR3 loop: CASSLFGTEEKLFF. CDR3 nucleotide sequence: TGCGCCAGCAGCTTGTTCGGGACAGAGGAAAAACTGTTTTTT.

V gene TRBV20-1 combines with J gene TRBJ2-5; the D gene is possibly TRBD2 (5 bases). The DNA matches TRBJ2-1 better at its end, which makes the J call doubtful. The CDR3 is 10 amino acids. CDR1 is DFQATT, CDR2 SNEGSKA, per germline (reference sequence). The CDR3 DNA sequence: TGCAGTGCCAGGCGGGATGAGCAGTTCTTC. Translated, it gives CSARRDEQFF.

This rearrangement joins TRBV5-1 to TRBJ2-1, with D perhaps matching TRBD1 (7 bases). Trimming took off 4 bases at V and 3 bases at J, with 20 bases between the two ends. This CDR3 is built from 17 residues. CDR1 SGHRS and CDR2 YFSETQ come from the germline V gene. CDR3 nucleotide sequence: TGCGCCAGCAGCGAGCAAATATCAGGGGGGCGCTACAATGAGCAGTTCTTC. The encoded protein is CASSEQISGGRYNEQFF.

The chain employs TRBV28 and TRBJ2-7; no definite D call. The ends were cut back, 2 bases at V and 2 bases at J, with 10 bases in the middle. Germline CDR1 reads MDHEN; CDR2 reads SYDVKM. The CDR3 covers 14 residues. CDR3 sequence: CASSLILVPYEQYF. The CDR3 DNA reads as TGTGCCAGCAGTTTAATTCTAGTCCCCTACGAGCAGTACTTC.

This chain joins TRBV7-9 and TRBJ2-1; no reliable D call. The last part of the DNA fits TRBJ2-7 better; the J call may be wrong. The CDR3 consists of 12 residues. Germline lookup yields CDR1 SEHNR and CDR2 FQNEAQ (reference sequence). The CDR3 is CASSLENYEQYF. Written as DNA, the CDR3 is TGTGCCAGCAGCTTAGAAAACTACGAGCAGTACTTC.

This chain links TRBV5-5 with TRBJ2-2; D gene unclear. V lost 0 bases to trimming and J lost 4 bases, with 13 bases between them. CDR3 length: 16 amino acids. CDR1 is SGHKS, CDR2 YYEKEE, per germline (reference sequence). The CDR3 protein is CASSLDQRKTTGELFF. CDR3 DNA sequence: TGTGCCAGCAGCTTGGACCAGAGGAAGACCACCGGGGAGCTGTTTTTT.

This chain joins TRBV5-1 and TRBJ2-3; TRBD2 might be the D (6 bases). Trimming removed 0 bases from V and 2 bases from J, with 10 bases in between. Germline V gives CDR1 SGHRS, CDR2 YFSETQ. This CDR3 is 15 amino acids long. The CDR3 region has the DNA TGCGCCAGCAGCTTGGGGAGGGCCGACACAGATACGCAGTATTTT. Its protein product is CASSLGRADTDTQYF.

The V and J genes are TRBV6-5 and TRBJ2-5, with D possibly being TRBD2 (6 bases). This CDR3 is built from 15 residues. The V end lost 10 bases, the J end lost 4 bases, and 22 bases lay between the germline ends. Germline V gives CDR1 MNHEY, CDR2 SVGAGI. The DNA for the CDR3 is TGTGCCACCAACCCAGGAGGGGCAGGCTTAGAGACCCAGTACTTC. This codes for CATNPGGAGLETQYF.